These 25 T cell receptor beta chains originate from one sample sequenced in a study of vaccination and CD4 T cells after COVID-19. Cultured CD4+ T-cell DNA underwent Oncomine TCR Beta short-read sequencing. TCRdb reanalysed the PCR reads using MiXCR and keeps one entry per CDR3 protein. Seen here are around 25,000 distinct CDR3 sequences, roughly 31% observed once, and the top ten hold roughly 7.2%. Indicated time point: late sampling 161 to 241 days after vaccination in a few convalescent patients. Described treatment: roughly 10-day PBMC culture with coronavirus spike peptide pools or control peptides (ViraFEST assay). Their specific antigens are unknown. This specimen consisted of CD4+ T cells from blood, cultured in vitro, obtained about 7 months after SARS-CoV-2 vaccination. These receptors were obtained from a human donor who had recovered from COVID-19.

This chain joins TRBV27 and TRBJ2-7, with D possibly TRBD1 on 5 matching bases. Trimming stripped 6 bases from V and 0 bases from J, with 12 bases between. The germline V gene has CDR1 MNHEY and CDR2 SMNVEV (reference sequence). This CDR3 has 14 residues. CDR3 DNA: TGTGCCAGCAGCAGACGAACAGGCTCCTACGAGCAGTACTTC. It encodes CASSRRTGSYEQYF.

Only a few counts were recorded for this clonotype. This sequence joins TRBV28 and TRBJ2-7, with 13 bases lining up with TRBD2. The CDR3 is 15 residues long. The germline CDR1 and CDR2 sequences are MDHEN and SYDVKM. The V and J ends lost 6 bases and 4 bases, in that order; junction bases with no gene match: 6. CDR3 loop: CASRSLAGGPYEQYF. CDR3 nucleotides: TGTGCCAGCAGATCACTAGCGGGAGGGCCATACGAGCAGTACTTC.

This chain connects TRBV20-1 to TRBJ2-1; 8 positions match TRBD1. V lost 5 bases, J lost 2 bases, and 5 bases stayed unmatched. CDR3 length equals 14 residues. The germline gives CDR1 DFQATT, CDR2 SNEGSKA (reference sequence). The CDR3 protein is CSADGGQAYNEQFF. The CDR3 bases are TGCAGTGCTGATGGGGGACAGGCCTACAATGAGCAGTTCTTC.

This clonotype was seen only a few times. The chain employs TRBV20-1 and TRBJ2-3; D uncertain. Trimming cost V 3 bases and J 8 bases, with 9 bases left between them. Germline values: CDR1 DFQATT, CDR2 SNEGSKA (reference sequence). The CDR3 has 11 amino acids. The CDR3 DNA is TGCAGTGCTAGTGGCCCAGCTACGCAGTATTTT. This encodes CSASGPATQYF.

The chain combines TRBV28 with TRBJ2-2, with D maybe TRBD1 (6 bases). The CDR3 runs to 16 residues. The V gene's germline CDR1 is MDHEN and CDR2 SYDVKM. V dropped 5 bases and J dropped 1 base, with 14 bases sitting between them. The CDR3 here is CASSPRQVLNTGELFF. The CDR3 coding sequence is TGTGCCAGCAGTCCTAGACAGGTCCTGAACACCGGGGAGCTGTTTTTT.

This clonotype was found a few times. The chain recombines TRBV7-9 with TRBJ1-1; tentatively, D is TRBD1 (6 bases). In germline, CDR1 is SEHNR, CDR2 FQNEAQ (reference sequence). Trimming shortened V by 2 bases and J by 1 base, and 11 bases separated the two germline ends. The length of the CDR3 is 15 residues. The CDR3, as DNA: TGTGCCAGCAGCTTAACCGGGACACAGAACACTGAAGCTTTCTTT. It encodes CASSLTGTQNTEAFF.

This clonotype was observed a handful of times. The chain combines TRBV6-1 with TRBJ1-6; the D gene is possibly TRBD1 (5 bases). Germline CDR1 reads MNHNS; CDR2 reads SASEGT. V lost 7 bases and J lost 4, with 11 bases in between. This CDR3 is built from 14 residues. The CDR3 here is CASTLGGYNSPLHF. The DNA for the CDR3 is TGTGCCAGCACCCTCGGGGGTTATAATTCACCCCTCCACTTT.

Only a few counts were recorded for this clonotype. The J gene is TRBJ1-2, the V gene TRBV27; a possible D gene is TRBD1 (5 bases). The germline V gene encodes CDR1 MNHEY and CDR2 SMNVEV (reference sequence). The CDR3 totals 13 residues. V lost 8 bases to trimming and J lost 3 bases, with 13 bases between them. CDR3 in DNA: TGTGCCAGCCGAGGGGAGGGGTACTATGGCTACACCTTC. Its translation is CASRGEGYYGYTF.

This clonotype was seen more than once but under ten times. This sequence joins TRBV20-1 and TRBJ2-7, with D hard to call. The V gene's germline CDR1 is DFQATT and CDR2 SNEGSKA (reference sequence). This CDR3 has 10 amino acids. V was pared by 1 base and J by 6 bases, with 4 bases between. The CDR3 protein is CSARVPEQYF. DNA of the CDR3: TGCAGTGCTAGAGTTCCCGAGCAGTACTTC.

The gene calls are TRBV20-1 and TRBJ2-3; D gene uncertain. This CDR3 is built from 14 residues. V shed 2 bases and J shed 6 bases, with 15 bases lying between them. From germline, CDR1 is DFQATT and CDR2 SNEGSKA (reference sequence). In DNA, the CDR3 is TGCAGTGCTAGATGGGAACCCCTCACCGATACGCAGTATTTT. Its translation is CSARWEPLTDTQYF.

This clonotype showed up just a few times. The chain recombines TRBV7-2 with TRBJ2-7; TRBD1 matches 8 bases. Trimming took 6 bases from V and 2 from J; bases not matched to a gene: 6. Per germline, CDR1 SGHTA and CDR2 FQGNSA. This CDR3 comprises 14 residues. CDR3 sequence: CASSLQGAPYEQYF. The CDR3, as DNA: TGTGCCAGCAGTTTGCAGGGGGCACCCTACGAGCAGTACTTC.

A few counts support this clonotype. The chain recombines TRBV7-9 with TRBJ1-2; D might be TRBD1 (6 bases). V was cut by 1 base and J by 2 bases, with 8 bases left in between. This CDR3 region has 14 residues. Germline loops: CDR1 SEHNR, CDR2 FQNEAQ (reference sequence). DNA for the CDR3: TGTGCCAGCAGCTTAGAGGGGGGGAACTATGGCTACACCTTC. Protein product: CASSLEGGNYGYTF.

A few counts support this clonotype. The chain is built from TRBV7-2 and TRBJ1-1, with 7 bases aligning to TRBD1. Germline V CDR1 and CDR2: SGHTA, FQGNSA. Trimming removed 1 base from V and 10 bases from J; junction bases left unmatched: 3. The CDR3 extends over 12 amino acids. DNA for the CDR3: TGTGCCAGCAGCTTAGTCCCAGGGGGAGCTTTCTTT. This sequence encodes CASSLVPGGAFF.

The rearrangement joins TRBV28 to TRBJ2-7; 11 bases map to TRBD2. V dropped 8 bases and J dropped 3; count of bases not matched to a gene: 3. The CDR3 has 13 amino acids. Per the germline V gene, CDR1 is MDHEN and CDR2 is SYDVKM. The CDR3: CASGTSGLYEQYF. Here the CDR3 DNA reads TGTGCCAGCGGGACTAGCGGACTCTACGAGCAGTACTTC.

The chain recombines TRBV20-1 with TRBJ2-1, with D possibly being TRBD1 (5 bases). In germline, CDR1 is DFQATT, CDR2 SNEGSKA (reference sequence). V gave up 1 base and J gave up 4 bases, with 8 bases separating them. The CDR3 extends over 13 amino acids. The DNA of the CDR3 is TGCAGTGCTAGAGTGGGGCATTACAATGAGCAGTTCTTC. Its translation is CSARVGHYNEQFF.

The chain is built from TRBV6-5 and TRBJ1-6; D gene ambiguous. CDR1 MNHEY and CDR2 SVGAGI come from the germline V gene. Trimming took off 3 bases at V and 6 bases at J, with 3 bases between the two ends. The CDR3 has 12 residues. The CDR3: CASSYRNSPLHF. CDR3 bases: TGTGCCAGCAGTTATCGTAATTCACCCCTCCACTTT.

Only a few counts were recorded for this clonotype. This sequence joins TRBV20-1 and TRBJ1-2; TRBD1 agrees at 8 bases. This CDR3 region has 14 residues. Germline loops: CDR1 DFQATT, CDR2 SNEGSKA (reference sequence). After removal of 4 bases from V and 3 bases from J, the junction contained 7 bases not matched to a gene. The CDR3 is CSATFTTGDYGYTF. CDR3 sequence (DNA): TGCAGTGCTACCTTTACGACAGGGGACTATGGCTACACCTTC.

DNA of the CDR3: TGCAGTGCTAGGACGGGAGGGGTAGATACGCAGTATTTT. Protein: CSARTGGVDTQYF. This chain connects TRBV20-1 to TRBJ2-3, with 8 bases fitting TRBD2. Germline V CDR1 and CDR2: DFQATT, SNEGSKA (reference sequence). This CDR3 has 13 amino acids. The V and J ends lost 3 bases and 5 bases, in that order; junction bases with no gene match: 4.

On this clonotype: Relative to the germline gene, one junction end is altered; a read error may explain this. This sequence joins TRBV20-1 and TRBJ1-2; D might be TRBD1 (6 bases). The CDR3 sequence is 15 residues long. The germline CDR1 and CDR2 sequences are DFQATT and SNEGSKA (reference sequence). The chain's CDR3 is CSASGSGAGNCGYTF. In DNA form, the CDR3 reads TGCAGTGCTAGTGGTTCGGGGGCCGGGAACTGTGGCTACACCTTC.

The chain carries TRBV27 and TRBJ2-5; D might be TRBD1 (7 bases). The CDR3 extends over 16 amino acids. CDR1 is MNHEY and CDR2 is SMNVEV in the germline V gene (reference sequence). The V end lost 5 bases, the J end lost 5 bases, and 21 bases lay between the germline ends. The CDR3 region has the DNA TGTGCCAGCAGTCTCGGACCGACAGGGAGGTCGGAGACCCAGTACTTC. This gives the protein CASSLGPTGRSETQYF.

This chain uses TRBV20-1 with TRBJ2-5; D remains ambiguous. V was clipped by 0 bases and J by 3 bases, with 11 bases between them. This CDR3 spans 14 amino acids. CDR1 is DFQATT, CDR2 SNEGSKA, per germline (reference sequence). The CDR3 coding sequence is TGCAGTGCTAGAGATGGTCTTATGAAAGAGACCCAGTACTTC. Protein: CSARDGLMKETQYF.

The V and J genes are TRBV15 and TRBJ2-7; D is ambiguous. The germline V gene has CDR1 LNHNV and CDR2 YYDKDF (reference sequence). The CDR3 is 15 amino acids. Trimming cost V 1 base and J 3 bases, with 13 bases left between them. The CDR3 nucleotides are TGTGCCACCAGCAGAGGAGTCTCACAAAACTACGAGCAGTACTTC. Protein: CATSRGVSQNYEQYF.

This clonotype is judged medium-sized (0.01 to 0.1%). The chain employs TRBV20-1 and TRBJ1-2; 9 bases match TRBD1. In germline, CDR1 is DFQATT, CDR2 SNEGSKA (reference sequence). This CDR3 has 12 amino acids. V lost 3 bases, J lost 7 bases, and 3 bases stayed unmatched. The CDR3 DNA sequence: TGCAGTGCTAGTCGACAGGGGGTTGGCTACACCTTC. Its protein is CSASRQGVGYTF.

Written as DNA, the CDR3 is TGTGCCAGTAGTATAGTTTGGCGGAACACTGAAGCTTTCTTT. As protein: CASSIVWRNTEAFF. This chain uses TRBV19 with TRBJ1-1; D is undetermined. Trimming removed 1 base from V and 1 base from J, with 7 bases in between. The germline V gene encodes CDR1 LNHDA and CDR2 SQIVND (reference sequence). This CDR3 is 14 amino acids long.

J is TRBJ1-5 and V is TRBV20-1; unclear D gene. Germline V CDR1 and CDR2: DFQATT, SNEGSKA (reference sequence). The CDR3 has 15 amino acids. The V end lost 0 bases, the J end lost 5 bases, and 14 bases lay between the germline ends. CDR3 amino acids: CSAREGGNLDQPQHF. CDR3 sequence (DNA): TGCAGTGCTAGAGAAGGTGGGAACCTTGATCAGCCCCAGCATTTT.